The 11 T cell receptor beta chains below come from one sample, sequenced in a study of blood T cell repertoires in COVID-19. The table came from immunoSEQ multiplex PCR; TCRdb's copy has only in-frame clones and leaves some out. The data hold about 180,000 clones, with approximately 80% observed a single time. Sequenced input: PBMCs or T cells enriched from blood (not recorded which). The origin of the receptors is a man between 60 and 70 years old who had been exposed to COVID-19.

The V gene is TRBV12-3 or TRBV12-4, the J gene TRBJ2-1; no clear D. This CDR3 is built from 12 residues. V was trimmed by 4 bases and J by 8 bases, leaving 9 bases between them. The CDR3 nucleotides read TGTGCCAGCAGTTCGACTGCTCATGAGCAGTTCTTC. Its protein is CASSSTAHEQFF.

V and J are TRBV14 and TRBJ1-1; D ambiguous. CDR1 and CDR2 from the germline V gene are SGHDN and FVKESK. This CDR3 is 16 amino acids long. The ends were cut back, 0 bases at V and 5 bases at J, with 16 bases in the middle. The CDR3 reads CASSQDGEGRGTEAFF. As DNA, the CDR3 is TGTGCCAGCAGCCAAGATGGCGAGGGTCGCGGGACTGAAGCTTTCTTT.

The gene calls are TRBV28 and TRBJ1-5; D is unresolved. CDR1 and CDR2 (germline): MDHEN, SYDVKM. V dropped 7 bases and J dropped 11 bases, with 9 bases sitting between them. This CDR3 region has 10 residues. The CDR3 loop reads CASTAQAQHF. The CDR3 nucleotides read TGTGCCAGCACCGCCCAGGCCCAGCATTTT.

The sample holds a few counts of this clone. The chain has TRBV30 and TRBJ2-5, with 7 nucleotides matching TRBD2. Germline V CDR1 and CDR2: GTSNPN, SVGIG (reference sequence). The length of the CDR3 is 16 residues. The trim removed 0 bases at V and 1 base at J, leaving 8 bases unmatched. Here the CDR3 DNA reads TGTGCCTGGAGTGTAATTTCTAGCGGACCCCAAGAGACCCAGTACTTC. Translated, it gives CAWSVISSGPQETQYF.

V gene TRBV10-2 combines with J gene TRBJ2-1; perhaps TRBD2 as D (6 bases). The V and J ends lost 4 bases and 8 bases respectively, with 18 bases between them. The CDR3 is 15 residues long. Germline V gives CDR1 WSHSY, CDR2 SAAADI. The CDR3: CASSGGSPGVDEQFF. In DNA, the CDR3 is TGCGCCAGCAGTGGGGGGAGCCCGGGAGTGGATGAGCAGTTCTTC.

Comment on this clone: This same CDR3 is encoded by further DNA sequences in the sample. The rearrangement uses TRBV30 and TRBJ2-5; TRBD1 matches 9 bases. V lost 3 bases, J lost 2 bases, and 4 bases stayed unmatched. Germline CDR1 GTSNPN, CDR2 SVGIG (reference sequence). This CDR3 has 14 amino acids. DNA for the CDR3: TGTGCCTGGAGGGGGGGACAGGGACAAGAGACCCAGTACTTC. Protein product: CAWRGGQGQETQYF. The full variable domain, its missing parts supplied by reference TRBV30 and TRBJ2-5, is SQTIHQWPATLVQPVGSPLSLECTVEGTSNPNLYWYRQAAGRGLQLLFYSVGIGQISSEVPQNLSASRPQDRQFILSSKKLLLSDSGFYLCAWRGGQGQETQYFGPGTRLLVL.

The chain recombines TRBV30 with TRBJ1-1; a possible D gene is TRBD1 (5 bases). Trimming took 1 base from V and 1 from J, leaving 7 bases between them. The CDR3 totals 13 residues. The germline V gene encodes CDR1 GTSNPN and CDR2 SVGIG (reference sequence). CDR3 DNA sequence: TGTGCCTGGAGTGGACAGACGAACACTGAAGCTTTCTTT. As protein: CAWSGQTNTEAFF.

The chain joins TRBV2 to TRBJ1-4; unclear D gene. CDR3 length: 17 amino acids. V lost 3 bases to trimming and J lost 0 bases, with 14 bases between them. CDR1 SNHLY and CDR2 FYNNEI come from the germline V gene. The CDR3 sequence: CASSEPGTAATNEKLFF. In DNA form, the CDR3 reads TGTGCCAGCAGTGAGCCCGGCACGGCGGCAACTAATGAAAAACTGTTTTTT.

This chain joins TRBV12-3 or TRBV12-4 and TRBJ2-2; 7 bases are a match to TRBD1. The CDR3 is 13 residues long. Trimming took 8 bases from V and 3 from J; bases not matched to a gene: 3. The CDR3 nucleotides are TGTGCCAGCGCCAGGGGGTACACCGGGGAGCTGTTTTTT. It specifies CASARGYTGELFF.

The chain combines TRBV29-1 with TRBJ2-2, with 9 bases identical to TRBD2. Germline V lookup: CDR1 SQVTM, CDR2 ANQGSEA. The ends lost 8 bases at V and 8 bases at J; junction bases unmatched: 9. The CDR3 sequence is 13 residues long. The CDR3: CSHSGSAPGELFF. In DNA, the CDR3 is TGCAGCCATAGCGGGAGTGCACCGGGGGAGCTGTTTTTT.

V gene TRBV6-2 or TRBV6-3 combines with J gene TRBJ2-1; a weak D match, TRBD2 (6 bases). V lost 2 bases and J 3 bases, leaving 17 bases between the germline ends. This CDR3 comprises 17 residues. Germline values: CDR1 MNHEY, CDR2 SVGEGT. CDR3 sequence (DNA): TGTGCCAGCAGTTACACCCGTGGGGGGAGAGACTACAATGAGCAGTTCTTC. Its translation: CASSYTRGGRDYNEQFF.